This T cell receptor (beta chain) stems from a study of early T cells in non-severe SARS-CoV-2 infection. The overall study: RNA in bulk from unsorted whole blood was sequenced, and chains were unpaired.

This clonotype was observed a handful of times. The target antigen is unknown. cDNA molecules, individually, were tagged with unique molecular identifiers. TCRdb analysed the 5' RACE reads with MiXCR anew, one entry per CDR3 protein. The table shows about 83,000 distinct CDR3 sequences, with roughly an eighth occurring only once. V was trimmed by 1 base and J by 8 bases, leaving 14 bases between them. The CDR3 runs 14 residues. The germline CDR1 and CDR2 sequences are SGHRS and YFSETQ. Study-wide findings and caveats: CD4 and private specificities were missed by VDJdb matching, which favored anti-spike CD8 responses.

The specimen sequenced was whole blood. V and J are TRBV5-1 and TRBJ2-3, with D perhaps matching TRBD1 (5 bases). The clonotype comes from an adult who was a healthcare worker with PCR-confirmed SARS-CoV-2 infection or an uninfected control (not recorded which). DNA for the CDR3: TGCGCCAGCAGCTTGACTGTACAGGCCGGTACGCAGTATTTT. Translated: CASSLTVQAGTQYF.